This T cell receptor (beta chain) was identified during a study of blood T cell repertoires in COVID-19. Original processing methods: Reference gene primer amplification in the assay estimated nucleated cell counts. Profiled with immunoSEQ multiplex PCR; TCRdb holds only in-frame clones, not every one. V and J calls and clone size are copied from that table; D and trimming were computed from the DNA. The sample shows 100,000 or so clones, 65% to 90% of them seen only once. The CDR3 is 15 amino acids. V shed 3 bases and J 4 bases; nucleotides not matched to a gene: 9. Per the germline V gene, CDR1 is SGHDT and CDR2 is YYEEEE.

The chain carries TRBV5-6 and TRBJ2-5; 7 positions agree with TRBD2. Material: peripheral blood. The sequence was collected from a man in his 60s with acute or convalescent COVID-19. CDR3 coding DNA: TGTGCCAGCAGCTCCGGGATGGGGAGGGCAGAGACCCAGTACTTC. Residues: CASSSGMGRAETQYF.